The 7 T cell receptor beta chains given below trace back to one sample, sequenced in a study of T cell responses to AZD1222 COVID-19 vaccine. The repertoire was sequenced with immunoSEQ multiplex PCR; TCRdb's copy has only in-frame clones and lacks some. The data hold roughly 120,000 clones, with about 85% observed a single time. This specimen was peripheral blood, taken on day 0 of AZD1222 vaccination. The source is an adult in good health.

This chain connects TRBV6-1 to TRBJ2-3, with 8 bases matching TRBD1. Germline V gives CDR1 MNHNS, CDR2 SASEGT. This CDR3 contains 17 residues. V lost 2 bases, J lost 1 base, and 8 bases stayed unmatched. This CDR3 is CASSEPRTGFGTDTQYF. The CDR3 coding sequence is TGTGCCAGCAGTGAACCCCGGACAGGGTTTGGCACAGATACGCAGTATTTT.

The count of this clone is one. The V call is TRBV9, the J call TRBJ2-1, with D unclear. Looked up from germline, CDR1 is SGDLS and CDR2 is YYNGEE. The CDR3 loop spans 15 amino acids. The V and J ends lost 0 bases and 7 bases respectively, with 14 bases between them. The CDR3 protein is CASSVAGYVGNEQFF. CDR3 DNA sequence: TGTGCCAGCAGCGTAGCGGGCTACGTTGGGAATGAGCAGTTCTTC.

This sequence joins TRBV30 and TRBJ2-7; D tentatively reads TRBD1 or TRBD2 (5 bases each). The germline gives CDR1 GTSNPN, CDR2 SVGIG (reference sequence). CDR3 length: 13 amino acids. V lost 3 bases, J lost 5 bases, and 14 bases lay in between. Written as DNA, the CDR3 is TGTGCCTGGAGGGGTCGTGGGACCGACGAGCAGTACTTC. Translating gives CAWRGRGTDEQYF.

The genes are TRBV10-3 and TRBJ1-3, with D unresolved. V gave up 7 bases and J gave up 0 bases, with 7 bases separating them. The germline V gene has CDR1 ENHRY and CDR2 SYGVKD. CDR3 length: 13 amino acids. CDR3 in DNA: TGTGCCATCAATGGGGTCTCTGGAAACACCATATATTTT. This gives the protein CAINGVSGNTIYF.

V and J are TRBV2 and TRBJ1-2, with D uncertain. Germline V gives CDR1 SNHLY, CDR2 FYNNEI. V was clipped by 0 bases and J by 8 bases, with 7 bases between them. The CDR3 has 12 residues. CDR3 protein: CASSEAKRGYTF. The CDR3 region has the DNA TGTGCCAGCAGTGAAGCCAAGAGGGGCTACACCTTC.

The V and J genes are TRBV11-1 and TRBJ2-7; the D gene is possibly TRBD1 (6 bases). CDR3 length: 14 residues. The germline gives CDR1 SGHAT, CDR2 FQDESV (reference sequence). Trimming removed 5 bases at V and 2 bases at J, with 13 bases between. The CDR3 region has the DNA TGTGCCAGCAGCCTTACAGGGCGTCCCTACGAGCAGTACTTC. Translation gives CASSLTGRPYEQYF.

This clone was recorded a few times. The chain combines TRBV3-1 (or the pseudogene TRBV3-2) with TRBJ1-3; D is uncertain. V lost 0 bases to trimming and J lost 4 bases, with 13 bases between them. The germline V gene has CDR1 LGHDT and CDR2 YNNKEL (reference sequence). The CDR3 is 16 amino acids. This chain's CDR3 is CASSQEEGGVGNTIYF. Written as DNA, the CDR3 is TGTGCCAGCAGCCAAGAAGAGGGAGGAGTAGGAAACACCATATATTTT.